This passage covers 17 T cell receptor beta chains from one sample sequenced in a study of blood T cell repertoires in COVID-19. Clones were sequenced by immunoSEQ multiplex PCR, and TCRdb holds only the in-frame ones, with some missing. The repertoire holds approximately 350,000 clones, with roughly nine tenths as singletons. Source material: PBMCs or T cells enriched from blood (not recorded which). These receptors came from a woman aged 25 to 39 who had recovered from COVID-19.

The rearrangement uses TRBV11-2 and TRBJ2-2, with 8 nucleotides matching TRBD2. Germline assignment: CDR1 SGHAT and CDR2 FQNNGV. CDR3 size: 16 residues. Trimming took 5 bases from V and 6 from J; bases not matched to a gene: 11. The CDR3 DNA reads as TGTGCCAGCAGCCCTAGCGGGTACGGGAGTGCCGGGGAGCTGTTTTTT. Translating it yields CASSPSGYGSAGELFF.

The CDR3 DNA sequence: TGTGCCAGCAGACCGGGACAGGGGTCCACGATGGAGTACTTC. It is translated as CASRPGQGSTMEYF. The J gene is TRBJ2-7, the V gene TRBV6-5, with 10 bases matching TRBD1. The CDR3 length is 14 residues. V dropped 6 bases and J dropped 11; count of bases not matched to a gene: 13. The germline CDR1 and CDR2 sequences are MNHEY and SVGAGI.

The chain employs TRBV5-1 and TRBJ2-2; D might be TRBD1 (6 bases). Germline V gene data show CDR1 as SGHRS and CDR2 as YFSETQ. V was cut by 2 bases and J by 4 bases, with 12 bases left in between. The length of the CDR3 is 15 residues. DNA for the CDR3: TGCGCCAGCAGCTTAGGGGGTAGTGGCACCGGGGAGCTGTTTTTT. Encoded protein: CASSLGGSGTGELFF.

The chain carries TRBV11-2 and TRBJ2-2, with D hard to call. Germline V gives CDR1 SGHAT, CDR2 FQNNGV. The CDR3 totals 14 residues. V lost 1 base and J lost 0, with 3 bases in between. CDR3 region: CASSLAANTGELFF. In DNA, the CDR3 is TGTGCCAGCAGCTTAGCGGCGAACACCGGGGAGCTGTTTTTT.

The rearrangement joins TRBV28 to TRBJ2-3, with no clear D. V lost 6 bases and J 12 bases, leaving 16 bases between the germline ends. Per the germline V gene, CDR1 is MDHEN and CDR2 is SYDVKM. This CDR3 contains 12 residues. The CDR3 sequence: CASSPRSFRQYF. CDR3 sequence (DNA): TGTGCCAGCAGCCCCAGGTCTTTTAGACAGTATTTT.

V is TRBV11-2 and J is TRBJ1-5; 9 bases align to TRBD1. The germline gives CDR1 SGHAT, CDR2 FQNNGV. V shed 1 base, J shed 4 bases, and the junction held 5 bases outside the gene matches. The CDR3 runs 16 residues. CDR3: CASSLGGTGMNQPQHF. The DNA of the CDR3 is TGTGCCAGCAGCTTAGGGGGGACAGGGATGAATCAGCCCCAGCATTTT.

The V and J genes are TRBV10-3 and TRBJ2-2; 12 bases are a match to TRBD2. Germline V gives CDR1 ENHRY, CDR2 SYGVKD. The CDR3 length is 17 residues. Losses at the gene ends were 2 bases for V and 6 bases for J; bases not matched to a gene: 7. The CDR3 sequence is CAISEPGLAGKAGELFF. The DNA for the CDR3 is TGTGCCATCAGTGAGCCCGGACTAGCGGGGAAGGCCGGGGAGCTGTTTTTT.

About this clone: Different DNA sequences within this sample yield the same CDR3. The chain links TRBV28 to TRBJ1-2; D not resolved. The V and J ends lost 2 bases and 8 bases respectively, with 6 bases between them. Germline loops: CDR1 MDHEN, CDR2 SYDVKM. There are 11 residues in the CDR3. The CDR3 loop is CASSLSRGYTF. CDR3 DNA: TGTGCCAGCAGTTTAAGCCGGGGCTACACCTTC.

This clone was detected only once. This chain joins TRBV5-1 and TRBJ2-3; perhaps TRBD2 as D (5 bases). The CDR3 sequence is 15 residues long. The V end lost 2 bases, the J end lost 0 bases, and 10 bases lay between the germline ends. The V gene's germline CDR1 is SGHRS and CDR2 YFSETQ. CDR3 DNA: TGCGCCAGCAGCTTAGGCGGGTCTAGCACAGATACGCAGTATTTT. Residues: CASSLGGSSTDTQYF.

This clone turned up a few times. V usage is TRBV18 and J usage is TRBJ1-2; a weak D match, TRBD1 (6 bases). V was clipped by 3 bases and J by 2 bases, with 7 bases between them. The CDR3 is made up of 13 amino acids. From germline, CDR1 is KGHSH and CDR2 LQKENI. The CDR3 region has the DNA TGTGCCAGCTCACCTACAGGGAACTATGGCTACACCTTC. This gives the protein CASSPTGNYGYTF.

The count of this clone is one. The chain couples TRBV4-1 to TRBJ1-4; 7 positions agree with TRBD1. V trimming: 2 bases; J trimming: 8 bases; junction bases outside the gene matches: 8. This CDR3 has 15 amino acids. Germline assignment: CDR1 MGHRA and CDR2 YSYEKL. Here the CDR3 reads CASSQTDRVGEKLFF. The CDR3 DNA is TGCGCCAGCAGCCAAACCGACAGGGTAGGAGAAAAACTGTTTTTT.

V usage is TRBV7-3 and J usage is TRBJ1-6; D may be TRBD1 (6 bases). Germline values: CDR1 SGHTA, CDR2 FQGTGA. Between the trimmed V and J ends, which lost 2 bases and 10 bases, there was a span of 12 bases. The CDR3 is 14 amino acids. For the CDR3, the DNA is TGTGCCAGCAGCTTATCAGGGGTGGCATCACCCCTCCACTTT. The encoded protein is CASSLSGVASPLHF.

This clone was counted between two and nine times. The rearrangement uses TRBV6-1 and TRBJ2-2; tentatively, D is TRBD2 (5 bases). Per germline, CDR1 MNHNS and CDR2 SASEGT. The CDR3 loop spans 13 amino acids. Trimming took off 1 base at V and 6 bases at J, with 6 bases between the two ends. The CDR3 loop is CASSEGESGELFF. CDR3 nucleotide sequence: TGTGCCAGCAGTGAAGGGGAGTCCGGGGAGCTGTTTTTT.

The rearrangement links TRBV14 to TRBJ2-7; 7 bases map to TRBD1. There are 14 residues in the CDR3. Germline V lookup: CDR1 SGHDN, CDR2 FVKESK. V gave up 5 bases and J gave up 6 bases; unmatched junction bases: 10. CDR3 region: CASSSGTAVREQYF. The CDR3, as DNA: TGTGCCAGCAGCTCCGGGACAGCAGTACGCGAGCAGTACTTC.

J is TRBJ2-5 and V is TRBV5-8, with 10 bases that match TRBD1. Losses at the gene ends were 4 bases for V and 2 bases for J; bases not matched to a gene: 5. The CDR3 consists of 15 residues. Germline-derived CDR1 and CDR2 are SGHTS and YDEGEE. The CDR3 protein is CASSLGTGAQETQYF. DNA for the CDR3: TGTGCCAGCAGCCTCGGGACAGGGGCACAAGAGACCCAGTACTTC.

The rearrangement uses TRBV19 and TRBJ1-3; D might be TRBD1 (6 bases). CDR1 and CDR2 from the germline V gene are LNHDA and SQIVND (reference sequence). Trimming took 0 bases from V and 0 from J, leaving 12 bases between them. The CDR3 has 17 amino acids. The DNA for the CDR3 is TGTGCCAGTAGTATAGATACCAGGACAGTCTCTGGAAACACCATATATTTT. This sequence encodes CASSIDTRTVSGNTIYF.

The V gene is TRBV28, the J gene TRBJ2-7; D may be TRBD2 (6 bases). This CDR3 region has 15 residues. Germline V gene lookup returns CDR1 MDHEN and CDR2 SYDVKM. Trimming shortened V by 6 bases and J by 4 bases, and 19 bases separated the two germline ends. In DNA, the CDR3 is TGTGCCAGCAGCCCCGGGGGTTACGAACATTACGAGCAGTACTTC. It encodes CASSPGGYEHYEQYF.